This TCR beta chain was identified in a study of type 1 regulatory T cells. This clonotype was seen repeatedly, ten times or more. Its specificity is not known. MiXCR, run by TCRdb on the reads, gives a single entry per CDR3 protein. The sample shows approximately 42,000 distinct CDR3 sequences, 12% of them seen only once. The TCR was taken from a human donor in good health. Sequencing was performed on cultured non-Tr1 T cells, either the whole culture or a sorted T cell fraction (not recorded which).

In DNA, the CDR3 is TGCAGTGCTAGACCCGAAGACAGGGGAAATCAGCCCCAGCATTTT. It is translated as CSARPEDRGNQPQHF. This chain connects TRBV20-1 to TRBJ1-5, with 8 positions matching TRBD1. CDR3 size: 15 residues. The ends lost 2 bases at V and 4 bases at J; junction bases unmatched: 7. Germline V gives CDR1 DFQATT, CDR2 SNEGSKA (reference sequence).